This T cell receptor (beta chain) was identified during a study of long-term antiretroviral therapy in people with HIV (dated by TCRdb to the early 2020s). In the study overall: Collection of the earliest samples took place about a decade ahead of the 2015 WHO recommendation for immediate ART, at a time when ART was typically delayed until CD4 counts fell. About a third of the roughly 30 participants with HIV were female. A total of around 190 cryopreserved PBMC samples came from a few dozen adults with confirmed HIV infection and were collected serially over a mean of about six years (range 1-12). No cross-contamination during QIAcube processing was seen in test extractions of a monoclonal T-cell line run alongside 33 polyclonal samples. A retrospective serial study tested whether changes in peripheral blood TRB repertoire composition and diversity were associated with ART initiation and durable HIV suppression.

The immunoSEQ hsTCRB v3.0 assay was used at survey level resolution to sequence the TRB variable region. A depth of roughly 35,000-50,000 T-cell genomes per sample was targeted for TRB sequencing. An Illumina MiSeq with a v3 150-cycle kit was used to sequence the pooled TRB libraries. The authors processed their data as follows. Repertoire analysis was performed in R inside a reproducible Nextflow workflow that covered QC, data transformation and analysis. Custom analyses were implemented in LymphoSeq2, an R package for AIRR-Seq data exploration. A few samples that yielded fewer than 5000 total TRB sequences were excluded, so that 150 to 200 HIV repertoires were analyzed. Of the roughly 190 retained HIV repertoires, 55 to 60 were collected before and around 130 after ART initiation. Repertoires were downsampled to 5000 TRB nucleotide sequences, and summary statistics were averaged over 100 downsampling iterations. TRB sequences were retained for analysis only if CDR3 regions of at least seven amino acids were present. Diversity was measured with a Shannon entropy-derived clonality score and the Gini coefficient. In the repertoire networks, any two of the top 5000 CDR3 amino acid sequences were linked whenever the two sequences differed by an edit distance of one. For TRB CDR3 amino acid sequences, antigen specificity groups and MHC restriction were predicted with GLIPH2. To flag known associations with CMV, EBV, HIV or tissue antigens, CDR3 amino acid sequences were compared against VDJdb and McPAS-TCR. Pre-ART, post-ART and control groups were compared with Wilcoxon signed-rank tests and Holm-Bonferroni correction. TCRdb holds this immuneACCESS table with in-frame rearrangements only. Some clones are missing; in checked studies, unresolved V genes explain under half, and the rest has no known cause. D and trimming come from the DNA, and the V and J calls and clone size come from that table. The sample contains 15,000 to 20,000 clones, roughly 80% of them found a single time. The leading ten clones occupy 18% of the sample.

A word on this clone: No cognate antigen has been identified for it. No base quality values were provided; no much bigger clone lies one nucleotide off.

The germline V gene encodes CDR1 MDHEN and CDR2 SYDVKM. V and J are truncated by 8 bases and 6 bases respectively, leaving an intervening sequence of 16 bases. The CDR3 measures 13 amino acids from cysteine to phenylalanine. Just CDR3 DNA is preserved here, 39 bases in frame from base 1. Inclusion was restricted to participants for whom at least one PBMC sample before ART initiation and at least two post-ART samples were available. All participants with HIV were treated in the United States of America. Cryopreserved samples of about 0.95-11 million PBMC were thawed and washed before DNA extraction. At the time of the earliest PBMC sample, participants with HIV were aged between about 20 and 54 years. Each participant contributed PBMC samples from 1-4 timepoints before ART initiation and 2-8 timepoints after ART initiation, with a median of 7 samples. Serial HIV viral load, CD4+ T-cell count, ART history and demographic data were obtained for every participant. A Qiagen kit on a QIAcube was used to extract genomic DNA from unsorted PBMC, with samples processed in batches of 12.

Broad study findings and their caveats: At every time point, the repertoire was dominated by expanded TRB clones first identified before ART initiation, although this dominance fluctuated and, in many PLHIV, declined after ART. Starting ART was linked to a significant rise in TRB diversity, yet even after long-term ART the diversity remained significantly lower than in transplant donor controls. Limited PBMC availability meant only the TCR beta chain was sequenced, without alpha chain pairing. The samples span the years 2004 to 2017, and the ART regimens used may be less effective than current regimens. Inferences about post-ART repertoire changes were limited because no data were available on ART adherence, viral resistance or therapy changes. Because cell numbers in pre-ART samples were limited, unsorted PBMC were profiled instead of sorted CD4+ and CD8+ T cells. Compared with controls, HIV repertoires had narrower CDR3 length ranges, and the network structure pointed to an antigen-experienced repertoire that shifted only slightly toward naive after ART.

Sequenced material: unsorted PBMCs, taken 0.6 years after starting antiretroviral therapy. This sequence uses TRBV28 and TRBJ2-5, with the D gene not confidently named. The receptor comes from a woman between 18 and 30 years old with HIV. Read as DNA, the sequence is TGTGCCAGCCGATCCGAAGATGGGAAGACCCAGTACTTC. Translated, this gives CASRSEDGKTQYF. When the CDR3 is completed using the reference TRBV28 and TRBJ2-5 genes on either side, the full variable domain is DVKVTQSSRYLVKRTGEKVFLECVQDMDHENMFWYRQDPGLGLRLIYFSYDVKMKEKGDIPEGYSVSREKKERFSLILESASTNQTSMYLCASRSEDGKTQYFGPGTRLLVL.